This passage covers 28 T cell receptor beta chains from one sample sequenced in a study of breast tumors, draining lymph nodes, adjacent tissues. Axillary draining lymph nodes of breast cancer patients supplied the node samples. TCRdb reprocessed the multiplex PCR reads via MiXCR and lists one record per CDR3 protein. The data show approximately 280,000 distinct CDR3 sequences, with around 31% seen just once and more than 0.95% held by the top ten. Sequencing used axillary lymph node tissue. The receptors were sampled from a female donor with breast cancer. Some clones in this sample may be carry-over from other donors' samples.

This clonotype appeared many times. This chain joins TRBV15 and TRBJ2-5; D gene ambiguous. CDR3 size: 12 residues. The ends were cut back, 1 base at V and 3 bases at J, with 3 bases in the middle. Germline assignment: CDR1 LNHNV and CDR2 YYDKDF (reference sequence). The CDR3 coding sequence is TGTGCCACCAGCAGAGGAGAAGAGACCCAGTACTTC. Translation gives CATSRGEETQYF.

The chain carries TRBV30 and TRBJ1-1; D gene unclear. V dropped 8 bases and J dropped 1 base, with 8 bases sitting between them. The germline V gene has CDR1 GTSNPN and CDR2 SVGIG (reference sequence). The CDR3 has 11 residues. The CDR3 loop is CAGRENTEAFF. DNA of the CDR3: TGTGCCGGAAGGGAGAACACTGAAGCTTTCTTT.

The chain couples TRBV7-8 to TRBJ2-1; 8 nucleotides match TRBD2. J was trimmed by 6 bases and V by 5 bases; bases with no gene match: 18. The CDR3 is made up of 18 amino acids. Germline V CDR1 and CDR2: SGHVS, FQNEAQ. The CDR3 loop is CASSPQDGTRIAVNEQFF. The CDR3 DNA sequence: TGTGCCAGCAGCCCACAGGACGGGACTAGAATTGCGGTCAATGAGCAGTTCTTC.

This clonotype occurred many times. V and J are TRBV7-3 and TRBJ2-3; 11 bases line up with TRBD2. The CDR3 length is 16 residues. Germline CDR1 SGHTA, CDR2 FQGTGA. V gave up 5 bases and J gave up 6 bases; unmatched junction bases: 10. The CDR3 is CASSPSASGRTDTQYF. DNA of the CDR3: TGTGCCAGCAGCCCGTCCGCTAGCGGGAGGACGGATACGCAGTATTTT. Using reference TRBV7-3 and TRBJ2-3 for the parts outside the CDR3, the full variable domain is GAGVSQTPSNKVTEKGKYVELRCDPISGHTALYWYRQSLGQGPEFLIYFQGTGAADDSGLPNDRFFAVRPEGSVSTLKIQRTERGDSAVYLCASSPSASGRTDTQYFGPGTRLTVL.

This clonotype was observed at least ten times. The rearrangement uses TRBV5-1 and TRBJ2-7; the match to TRBD2 covers 8 bases. Germline V gives CDR1 SGHRS, CDR2 YFSETQ. The CDR3 totals 12 residues. The junction had 3 bases not matched to a gene; V was cut back by 5 bases and J by 5 bases. The CDR3 DNA follows: TGCGCCAGCAGTTCAGCGGGAGACGAGCAGTACTTC. Its protein is CASSSAGDEQYF.

This clonotype was counted between two and nine times. This may be a read error: a much more frequent sequence differs by one nucleotide. The V gene is TRBV9, the J gene TRBJ1-2, with TRBD1 as a possible D gene (5 bases). Germline V gene lookup returns CDR1 SGDLS and CDR2 YYNGEE. The V end lost 0 bases, the J end lost 13 bases, and 22 bases lay between the germline ends. This CDR3 comprises 15 residues. Here the CDR3 reads CASSVGTGRTTSPTF. In DNA form, the CDR3 reads TGTGCCAGCAGCGTAGGTACGGGACGAACTACCTCTCCCACCTTC.

On this clonotype itself: This clone may be a read error of a much larger clone one base away. J is TRBJ1-2 and V is TRBV3-1, with D maybe TRBD1 (6 bases). The CDR3 covers 13 residues. Germline V gives CDR1 LGHDT, CDR2 YNNKEL (reference sequence). Written as DNA, the CDR3 is TGTGCCAGCAACGAGGGGGTGGGCTATAGCTACACCTTC. It is translated as CASNEGVGYSYTF.

This clonotype was recorded many times. CDR3 in amino acids: CASRQGFNQPQHF. The CDR3 DNA follows: TGTGCCAGTAGACAGGGCTTCAATCAGCCCCAGCATTTT. The V and J genes are TRBV6-5 and TRBJ1-5; TRBD1 matches 7 bases. The CDR3 is 13 amino acids. Looked up from germline, CDR1 is MNHEY and CDR2 is SVGAGI. V gave up 9 bases and J gave up 3 bases; unmatched junction bases: 5.

This sequence joins TRBV6-2 or TRBV6-3 and TRBJ2-1; 7 nucleotides agree with TRBD1. Germline values: CDR1 MNHEY, CDR2 SVGEGT. This CDR3 is built from 15 residues. With 5 bases clipped from V and 4 bases from J, the junction kept 8 bases outside the gene matches. DNA for the CDR3: TGTGCCAGCAGTCTCTTCGGGACAGTATACAATGAGCAGTTCTTC. Amino acids: CASSLFGTVYNEQFF.

This clonotype has at least ten counts. This sequence joins TRBV4-1 and TRBJ2-3; D gene uncertain. V was trimmed by 1 base and J by 0 bases, leaving 5 bases between them. Germline V lookup: CDR1 MGHRA, CDR2 YSYEKL. The CDR3 runs 14 residues. The CDR3 protein is CASSQGPSTDTQYF. As DNA, the CDR3 is TGCGCCAGCAGCCAAGGACCCAGCACAGATACGCAGTATTTT.

Note on this clonotype: Mismatch with germline at one junction end may stem from a read error. The gene calls are TRBV7-7 and TRBJ2-3; 9 nucleotides match TRBD2. The CDR3 length is 17 residues. CDR1 SSHAT and CDR2 FNYEAQ come from the germline V gene (reference sequence). CDR3 protein: CASSLAGGRAEADPQYF. CDR3 nucleotides: TGTGCTAGCAGCTTAGCGGGCGGGAGGGCCGAGGCAGATCCGCAGTATTTT.

This clonotype was counted ten times or more. V is TRBV5-4 and J is TRBJ2-2; TRBD2 matches at 7 bases. The CDR3 covers 16 residues. After removal of 4 bases from V and 1 base from J, the junction contained 7 bases not matched to a gene. The germline V gene encodes CDR1 SGHNT and CDR2 YYREEE (reference sequence). The CDR3 DNA reads as TGTGCCAGCAGCATACCGGGACTACAGAACACCGGGGAGCTGTTTTTT. This translates into CASSIPGLQNTGELFF.

This clonotype was seen only once. For the CDR3, the DNA is TGTGCCATCAGTGACTTAGCGGGGAGTAATAGAAACACCATATATTTT. Translation: CAISDLAGSNRNTIYF. The chain combines TRBV10-3 with TRBJ1-3; unclear D gene. CDR1 ENHRY and CDR2 SYGVKD come from the germline V gene. There are 16 residues in the CDR3. The ends were cut back, 3 bases at V and 5 bases at J, with 17 bases in the middle.

Points on this clonotype: The final CDR3 position lacks the conserved phenylalanine or tryptophan, pointing to a likely read error. The chain combines TRBV5-4 with TRBJ1-3, with D possibly matching TRBD1 (5 bases). CDR3 length: 17 residues. Trimming shortened V by 1 base and J by 0 bases, and 14 bases separated the two germline ends. Germline V gene sequence: CDR1 SGHNT, CDR2 YYREEE (reference sequence). The DNA for the CDR3 is TGTGCCAGCAGCTTGCTTGTTGGGGGTAACTCTGGAAACACCATATATCTT. This translates into CASSLLVGGNSGNTIYL.

This clonotype was detected only a few times. This sequence joins TRBV18 and TRBJ2-7, with D perhaps TRBD1 or TRBD2 (5 bases each). The germline V and J ends were trimmed by 3 bases and 3 bases, with 9 bases remaining between them. There are 13 residues in the CDR3. Germline V CDR1 and CDR2: KGHSH, LQKENI. CDR3 region: CASSPYGGYEQYF. The CDR3 coding sequence is TGTGCCAGCTCACCGTATGGGGGCTACGAGCAGTACTTC.

The J gene is TRBJ2-5, the V gene TRBV19; 7 nucleotides align to TRBD2. J gave up 6 bases and V 5 bases, and 6 bases lay outside the gene matches. From germline, CDR1 is LNHDA and CDR2 SQIVND (reference sequence). The CDR3 is 13 residues long. In nucleotides, the CDR3 is TGTGCCAGTAGTCTTGGACTAGGGCAGACCCAGTACTTC. Translated: CASSLGLGQTQYF. Filled out from reference TRBV19 and TRBJ2-5, the complete variable domain reads DGGITQSPKYLFRKEGQNVTLSCEQNLNHDAMYWYRQDPGQGLRLIYYSQIVNDFQKGDIAEGYSVSREKKESFPLTVTSAQKNPTAFYLCASSLGLGQTQYFGPGTRLLVL.

This chain joins TRBV6-5 and TRBJ2-2; D unclear. This CDR3 region has 13 residues. CDR1 is MNHEY, CDR2 SVGAGI, per germline. V lost 5 bases and J lost 4, with 8 bases in between. The CDR3 DNA reads as TGTGCCAGCAGTGCGGCCTTCACCGGGGAGCTGTTTTTT. As protein: CASSAAFTGELFF.

This clonotype was counted between two and nine times. The chain has TRBV6-2 or TRBV6-3 and TRBJ2-7; D remains unclear. V shed 5 bases and J shed 4 bases, with 6 bases lying between them. The CDR3 runs to 11 residues. Per germline, CDR1 MNHEY and CDR2 SVGEGT. As DNA, the CDR3 is TGTGCCAGCAGTGATGTTTACGAGCAGTACTTC. It yields the protein CASSDVYEQYF.

About this clonotype itself: With a much larger clone just one base away, this may be a read error. The DNA is omitted, as the CDR3 cannot be located on it reliably, and the CDR3 follows TCRdb's listing. The V and J genes are TRBV14 and TRBJ1-2; the table names TRBD1, a call not compared with the DNA. The length of the CDR3 is 15 amino acids, counting both ends. From germline, CDR1 is SGHDN and CDR2 FVKESK. CDR3 in amino acids: CASSQVAGGAYGSTF.

This clonotype was recorded at least ten times. The J gene is TRBJ1-3, the V gene TRBV5-5; 7 nucleotides match TRBD1. Per germline, CDR1 SGHKS and CDR2 YYEKEE (reference sequence). V lost 4 bases, J lost 2 bases, and 6 bases stayed unmatched. This CDR3 spans 15 amino acids. The CDR3 is CASSRSTGAGNTIYF. DNA for the CDR3: TGTGCCAGCAGCCGATCCACAGGGGCTGGAAACACCATATATTTT. Variable domain in full (rest from reference TRBV5-5 and TRBJ1-3): DAGVTQSPTHLIKTRGQQVTLRCSPISGHKSVSWYQQVLGQGPQFIFQYYEKEERGRGNFPDRFSARQFPNYSSELNVNALLLGDSALYLCASSRSTGAGNTIYFGEGSWLTVV.

This clonotype has ten or more counts. The chain couples TRBV5-1 to TRBJ1-5; D is perhaps TRBD1 (6 bases). V was pared by 0 bases and J by 6 bases, with 16 bases between. The germline V gene encodes CDR1 SGHRS and CDR2 YFSETQ. The CDR3 has 16 residues. The CDR3 region is CASSLEGGSGSQPQHF. The DNA for the CDR3 is TGCGCCAGCAGCTTGGAGGGGGGTTCAGGAAGTCAGCCCCAGCATTTT.

This clonotype was seen ten or more times. This rearrangement joins TRBV12-3 or TRBV12-4 to TRBJ1-3; tentative D call: TRBD1 (5 bases). Trimming pared 2 bases from V and 4 bases from J, leaving 9 bases between. The CDR3 runs 14 residues. DNA of the CDR3: TGTGCCAGCAGTTTACAAGGGGTCGGAAACACCATATATTTT. Translating it yields CASSLQGVGNTIYF.

As for this clonotype: Just one base apart from a much larger clone, this may be a read error. This chain connects TRBV5-8 to TRBJ2-7, with D maybe TRBD1 (6 bases). CDR1 and CDR2 (germline): SGHTS, YDEGEE. V shed 7 bases and J shed 5 bases, with 19 bases lying between them. The length of the CDR3 is 14 residues. The CDR3 loop is CASGSPNRADEQYF. In DNA, the CDR3 is TGTGCCAGCGGCTCCCCCAACAGGGCGGACGAGCAGTACTTC.

The genes are TRBV27 and TRBJ1-2; no definite D call. The V gene lost 4 bases and the J gene lost 8 bases, with 17 bases spanning the gap. The CDR3 loop spans 14 amino acids. Germline CDR1 reads MNHEY; CDR2 reads SMNVEV (reference sequence). The CDR3 DNA is TGTGCCAGCAGTTCCGCCCACAGCTACAGCGGCTACACCTTC. Translating it yields CASSSAHSYSGYTF.

This clonotype showed up many times. This chain uses TRBV4-3 with TRBJ2-7; 7 nucleotides agree with TRBD2. V lost 0 bases and J lost 5; bases outside the gene matches: 7. The CDR3 spans 15 residues. CDR1 LGHNA and CDR2 YSLEER come from the germline V gene. The CDR3, as DNA: TGCGCCAGCAGCCAAGATGCGGGAGCCCCTGACGAGCAGTACTTC. Amino acids: CASSQDAGAPDEQYF.

About this clonotype itself: The CDR3 carries no conserved terminal phenylalanine or tryptophan, so it likely arises from a read error. V gene TRBV10-1 combines with J gene TRBJ1-3; tentatively, D is TRBD1 (6 bases). The germline V gene encodes CDR1 WNHNN and CDR2 SYGVQD (reference sequence). The length of the CDR3 is 15 residues. Trimming left V 6 bases short and J 6 bases short, with 18 bases between. This CDR3 reads CASREDSDSSNTIYS. The CDR3 DNA follows: TGCGCCAGCAGGGAGGACAGTGACTCTTCAAACACCATATATTCC.

This clonotype came up many times. This sequence joins TRBV20-1 and TRBJ2-7; 7 bases fit TRBD2. The CDR3 runs to 16 residues. V trimming: 0 bases; J trimming: 0 bases; junction bases outside the gene matches: 8. Germline values: CDR1 DFQATT, CDR2 SNEGSKA (reference sequence). CDR3 amino acids: CSARDLQRGYSYEQYF. CDR3 coding DNA: TGCAGTGCTAGAGATTTGCAGCGGGGCTACTCCTACGAGCAGTACTTC.

This clonotype was counted ten times or more. The chain combines TRBV5-1 with TRBJ2-2, with D possibly TRBD1 on 6 matching bases. This CDR3 has 15 amino acids. CDR1 and CDR2 (germline): SGHRS, YFSETQ. V was trimmed by 1 base and J by 6 bases, leaving 13 bases between them. DNA of the CDR3: TGCGCCAGCAGCTTGCAACTTGGGGGCGCCGGGGAGCTGTTTTTT. Translated: CASSLQLGGAGELFF.